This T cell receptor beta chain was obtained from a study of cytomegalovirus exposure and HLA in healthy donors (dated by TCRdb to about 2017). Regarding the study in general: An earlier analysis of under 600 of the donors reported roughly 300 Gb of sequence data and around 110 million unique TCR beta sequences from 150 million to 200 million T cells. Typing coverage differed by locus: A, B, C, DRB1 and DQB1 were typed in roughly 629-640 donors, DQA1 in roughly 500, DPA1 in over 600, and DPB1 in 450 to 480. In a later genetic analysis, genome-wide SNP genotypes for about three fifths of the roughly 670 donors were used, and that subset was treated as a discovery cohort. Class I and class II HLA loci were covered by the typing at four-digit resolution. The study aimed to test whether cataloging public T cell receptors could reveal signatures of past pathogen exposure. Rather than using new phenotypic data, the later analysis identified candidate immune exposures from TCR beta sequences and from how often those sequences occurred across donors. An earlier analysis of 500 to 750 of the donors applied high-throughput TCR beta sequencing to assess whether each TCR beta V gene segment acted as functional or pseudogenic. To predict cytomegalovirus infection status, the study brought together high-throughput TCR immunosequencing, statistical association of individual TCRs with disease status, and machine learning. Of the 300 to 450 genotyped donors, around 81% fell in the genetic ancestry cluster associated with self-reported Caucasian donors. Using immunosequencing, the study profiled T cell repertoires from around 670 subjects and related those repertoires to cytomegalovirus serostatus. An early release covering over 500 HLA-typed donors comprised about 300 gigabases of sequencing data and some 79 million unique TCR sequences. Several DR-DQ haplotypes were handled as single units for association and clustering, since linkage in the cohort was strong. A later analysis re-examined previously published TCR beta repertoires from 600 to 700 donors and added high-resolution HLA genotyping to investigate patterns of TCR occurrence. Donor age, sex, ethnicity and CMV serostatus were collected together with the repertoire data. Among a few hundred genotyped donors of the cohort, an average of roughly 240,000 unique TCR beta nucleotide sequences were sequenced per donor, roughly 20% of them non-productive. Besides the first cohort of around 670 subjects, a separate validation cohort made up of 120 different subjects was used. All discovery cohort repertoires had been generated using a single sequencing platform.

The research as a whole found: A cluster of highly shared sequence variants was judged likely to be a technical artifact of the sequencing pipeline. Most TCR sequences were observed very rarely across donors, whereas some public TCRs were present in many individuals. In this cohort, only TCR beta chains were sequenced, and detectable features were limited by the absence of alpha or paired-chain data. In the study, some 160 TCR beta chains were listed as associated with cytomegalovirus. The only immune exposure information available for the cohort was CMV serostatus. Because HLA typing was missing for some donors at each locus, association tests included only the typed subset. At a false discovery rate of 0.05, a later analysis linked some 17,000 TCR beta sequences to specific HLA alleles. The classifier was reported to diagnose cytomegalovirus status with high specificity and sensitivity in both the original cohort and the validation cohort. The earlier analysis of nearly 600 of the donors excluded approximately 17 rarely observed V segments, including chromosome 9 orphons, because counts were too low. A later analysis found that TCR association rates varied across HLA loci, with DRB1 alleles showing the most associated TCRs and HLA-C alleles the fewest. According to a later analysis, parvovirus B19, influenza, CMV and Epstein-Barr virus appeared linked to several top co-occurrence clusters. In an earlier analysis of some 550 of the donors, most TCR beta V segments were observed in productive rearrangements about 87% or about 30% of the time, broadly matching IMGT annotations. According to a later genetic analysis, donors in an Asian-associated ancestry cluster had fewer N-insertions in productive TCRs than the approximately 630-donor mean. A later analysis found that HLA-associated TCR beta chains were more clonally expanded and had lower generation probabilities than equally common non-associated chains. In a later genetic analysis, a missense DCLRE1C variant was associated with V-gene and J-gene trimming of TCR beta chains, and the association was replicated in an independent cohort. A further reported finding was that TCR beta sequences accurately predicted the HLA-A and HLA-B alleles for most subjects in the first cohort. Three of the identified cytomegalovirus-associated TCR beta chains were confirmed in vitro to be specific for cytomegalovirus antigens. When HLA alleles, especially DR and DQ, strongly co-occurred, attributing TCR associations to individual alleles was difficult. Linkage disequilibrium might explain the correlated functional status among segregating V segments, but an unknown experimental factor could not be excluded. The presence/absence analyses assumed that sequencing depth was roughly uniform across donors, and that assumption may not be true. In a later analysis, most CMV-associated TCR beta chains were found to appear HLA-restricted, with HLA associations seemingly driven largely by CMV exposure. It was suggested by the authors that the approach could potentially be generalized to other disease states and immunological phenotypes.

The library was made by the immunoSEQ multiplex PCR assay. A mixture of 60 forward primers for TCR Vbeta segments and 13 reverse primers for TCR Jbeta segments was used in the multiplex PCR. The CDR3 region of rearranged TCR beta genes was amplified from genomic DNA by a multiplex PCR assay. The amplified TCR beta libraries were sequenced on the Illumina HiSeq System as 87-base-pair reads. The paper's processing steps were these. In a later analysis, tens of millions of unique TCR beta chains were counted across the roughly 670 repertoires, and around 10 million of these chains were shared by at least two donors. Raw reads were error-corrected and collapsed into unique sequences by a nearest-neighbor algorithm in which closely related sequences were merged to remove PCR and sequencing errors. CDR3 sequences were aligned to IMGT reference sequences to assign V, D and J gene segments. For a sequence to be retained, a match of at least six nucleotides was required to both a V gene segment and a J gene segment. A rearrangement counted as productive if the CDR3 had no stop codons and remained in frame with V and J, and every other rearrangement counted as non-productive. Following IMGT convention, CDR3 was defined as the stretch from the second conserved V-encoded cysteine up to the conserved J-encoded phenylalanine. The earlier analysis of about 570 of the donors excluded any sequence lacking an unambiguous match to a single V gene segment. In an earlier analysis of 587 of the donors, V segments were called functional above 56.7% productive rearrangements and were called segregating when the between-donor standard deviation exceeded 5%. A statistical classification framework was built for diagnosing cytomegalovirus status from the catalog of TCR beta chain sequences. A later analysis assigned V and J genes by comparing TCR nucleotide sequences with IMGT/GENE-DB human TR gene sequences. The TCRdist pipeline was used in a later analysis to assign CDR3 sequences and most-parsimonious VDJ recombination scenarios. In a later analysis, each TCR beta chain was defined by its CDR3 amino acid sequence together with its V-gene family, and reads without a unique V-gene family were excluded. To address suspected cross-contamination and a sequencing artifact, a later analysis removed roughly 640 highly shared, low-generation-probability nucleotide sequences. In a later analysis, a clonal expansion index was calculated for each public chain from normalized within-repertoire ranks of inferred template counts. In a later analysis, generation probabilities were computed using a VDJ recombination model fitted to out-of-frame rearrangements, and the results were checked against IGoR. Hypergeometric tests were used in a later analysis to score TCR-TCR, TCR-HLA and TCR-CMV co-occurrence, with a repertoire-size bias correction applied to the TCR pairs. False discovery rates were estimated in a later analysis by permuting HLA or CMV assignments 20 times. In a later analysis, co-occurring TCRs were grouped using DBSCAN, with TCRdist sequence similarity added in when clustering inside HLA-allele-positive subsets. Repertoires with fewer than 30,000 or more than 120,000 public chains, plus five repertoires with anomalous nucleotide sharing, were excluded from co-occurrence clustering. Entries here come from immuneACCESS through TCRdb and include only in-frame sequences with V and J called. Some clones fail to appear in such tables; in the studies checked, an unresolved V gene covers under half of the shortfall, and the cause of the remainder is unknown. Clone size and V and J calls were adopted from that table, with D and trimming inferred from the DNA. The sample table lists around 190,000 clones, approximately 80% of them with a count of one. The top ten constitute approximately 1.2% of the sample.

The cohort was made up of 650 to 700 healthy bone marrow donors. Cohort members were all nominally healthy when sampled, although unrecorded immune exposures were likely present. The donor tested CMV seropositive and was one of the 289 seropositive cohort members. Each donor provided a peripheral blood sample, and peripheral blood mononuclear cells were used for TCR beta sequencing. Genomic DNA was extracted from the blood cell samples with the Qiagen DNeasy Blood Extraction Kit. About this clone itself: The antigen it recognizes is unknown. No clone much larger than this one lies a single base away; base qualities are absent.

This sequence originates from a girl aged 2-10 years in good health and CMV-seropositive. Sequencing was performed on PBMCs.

The CDR3 region has the sequence CASSETSQDQPQHF. The DNA reads TGTGCCAGCAGTGAGACCTCTCAGGATCAGCCCCAGCATTTT. This receptor chain uses TRBV2 and TRBJ1-5, with the D segment identity uncertain. Including the terminal cysteine and phenylalanine, the CDR3 comprises 14 residues. Only the CDR3 portion is preserved as DNA: 42 bases, with reading frame beginning at the first base. The junction carries 11 bases between V and J, which are trimmed by 3 bases and 5 bases respectively. The germline V gene sets CDR1 to SNHLY and CDR2 to FYNNEI.